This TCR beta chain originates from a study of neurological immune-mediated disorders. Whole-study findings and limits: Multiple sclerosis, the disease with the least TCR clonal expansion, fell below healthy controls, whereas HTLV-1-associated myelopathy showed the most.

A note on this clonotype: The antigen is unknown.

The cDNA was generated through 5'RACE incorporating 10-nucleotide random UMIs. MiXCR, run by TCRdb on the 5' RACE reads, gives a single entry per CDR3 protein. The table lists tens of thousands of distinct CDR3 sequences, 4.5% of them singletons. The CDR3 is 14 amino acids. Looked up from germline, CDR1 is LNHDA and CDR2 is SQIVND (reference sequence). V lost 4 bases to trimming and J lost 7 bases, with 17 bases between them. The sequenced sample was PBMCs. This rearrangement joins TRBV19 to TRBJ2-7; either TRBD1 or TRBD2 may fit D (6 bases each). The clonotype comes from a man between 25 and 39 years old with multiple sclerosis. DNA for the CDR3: TGTGCCAGTAGTACGCGAGACAGGAGGGATGAGCAGTACGTC. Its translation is CASSTRDRRDEQYV.